This record looks at one T cell receptor beta chain sequence and its context. The antigen is not known. At the DNA level, this CDR3 is encoded by other sequences in the same sample as well. This entry is derived from a study of beta chain features in type 1 diabetes. Study-wide results and limits: A greater similarity of naive, central memory and Treg TCRB repertoires was seen among patients than among healthy donors.

Losses at the gene ends were 6 bases for V and 3 bases for J; bases not matched to a gene: 3. Germline V gene data show CDR1 as KGHSH and CDR2 as LQKENI. This CDR3 has 13 amino acids. Sequenced material consisted of expressed TCRB transcripts (all of the isolated RNA was reverse transcribed). Sequencing was performed with immunoSEQ multiplex PCR; in TCRdb, only in-frame clones are kept and a portion is missing. The sample holds around 500,000 clones, more than 9.5% seen once. Every donor provided one heparinised blood draw, which averaged about 120 mL. The sample consisted of naive CD4+ T cells from blood. The source is a woman aged 18-35 years in good health. V gene TRBV18 combines with J gene TRBJ2-5; 8 bases align to TRBD2. CDR3 sequence (DNA): TGTGCCAGCTCGCCGGGGGGGAAAGAGACCCAGTACTTC. It translates to CASSPGGKETQYF. Filled out from reference TRBV18 and TRBJ2-5, the complete variable domain reads NAGVMQNPRHLVRRRGQEARLRCSPMKGHSHVYWYRQLPEEGLKFMVYLQKENIIDESGMPKERFSAEFPKEGPSILRIQQVVRGDSAAYFCASSPGGKETQYFGPGTRLLVL.